A single sample gave rise to the 9 T cell receptor beta chains below, sequenced in a study of shared clonotypes between healthy human individuals. Produced via immunoSEQ multiplex PCR; TCRdb's table is partial and in-frame only. The data contain over a million clones, roughly 80% of them singletons. Material for sequencing was memory CD4+ T cells sorted from blood. Indicated subset: CD45RA-negative fraction. The receptors originated from a young man in good health.

The V call is TRBV7-2, the J call TRBJ2-5, with 7 positions matching TRBD2. CDR1 is SGHTA and CDR2 is FQGNSA in the germline V gene. This CDR3 contains 16 residues. Unmatched junction bases numbered 10, after V lost 1 base and J lost 5 bases. As DNA, the CDR3 is TGTGCCAGCAGCTTAGTCGGTGGCGGGAGTTCGGAGACCCAGTACTTC. Translating it yields CASSLVGGGSSETQYF.

This clone appeared once. CDR3 in amino acids: CAWALRNYGYTF. The CDR3 DNA reads TGTGCCTGGGCACTTCGGAACTATGGCTACACCTTC. This chain joins TRBV30 and TRBJ1-2; no reliable D call. Trimming shortened V by 5 bases and J by 2 bases, and 9 bases separated the two germline ends. There are 12 residues in the CDR3. Germline V gene sequence: CDR1 GTSNPN, CDR2 SVGIG (reference sequence).

The rearrangement links TRBV7-2 to TRBJ1-2; 9 bases line up with TRBD1. The germline gives CDR1 SGHTA, CDR2 FQGNSA. This CDR3 is 13 amino acids long. J was trimmed by 7 bases and V by 4 bases; bases with no gene match: 4. The chain's CDR3 is CASSSTGGPGYTF. CDR3 DNA sequence: TGTGCCAGCAGCTCCACAGGGGGCCCTGGCTACACCTTC.

Note on this clone: A much larger clone sits a single nucleotide away, making a read error possible. This sample also contains other DNA sequences that code for the same CDR3. The chain couples TRBV7-2 to TRBJ2-3; no definite D call. V lost 6 bases, J lost 0 bases, and 4 bases lay in between. This CDR3 is 12 amino acids long. Per the germline V gene, CDR1 is SGHTA and CDR2 is FQGNSA. The CDR3 DNA is TGTGCCAGCAGTCCTAGCACAGATACGCAGTATTTT. This sequence encodes CASSPSTDTQYF.

The chain uses TRBV6-5 and TRBJ2-5, with D possibly TRBD2 on 5 matching bases. CDR3 length equals 13 residues. The germline gives CDR1 MNHEY, CDR2 SVGAGI. The V end was cut by 4 bases, the J end by 3 bases, with 9 bases between. CDR3 coding DNA: TGTGCCAGCAGTTTATGGGAGAAAGAGACCCAGTACTTC. Its translation: CASSLWEKETQYF.

This CDR3 reads CASSNRELSSPLHF. The CDR3 region has the DNA TGTGCCAGCAGCAACCGGGAACTTAGTTCACCCCTCCACTTT. The rearrangement uses TRBV5-4 and TRBJ1-6; D remains ambiguous. CDR3 size: 14 residues. The ends were cut back, 4 bases at V and 9 bases at J, with 14 bases in the middle. Germline V lookup: CDR1 SGHNT, CDR2 YYREEE (reference sequence).

The chain recombines TRBV5-1 with TRBJ1-6; no reliable D call. This CDR3 has 17 amino acids. Per germline, CDR1 SGHRS and CDR2 YFSETQ. V was clipped by 2 bases and J by 0 bases, with 12 bases between them. CDR3 amino acids: CASSFDGVSSYNSPLHF. CDR3 sequence (DNA): TGCGCCAGCAGCTTTGACGGGGTCTCCTCCTATAATTCACCCCTCCACTTT.

The chain has TRBV5-1 and TRBJ1-4; D uncertain. Trimming stripped 0 bases from V and 5 bases from J, with 8 bases between. Germline assignment: CDR1 SGHRS and CDR2 YFSETQ. The CDR3 has 14 amino acids. The CDR3 DNA sequence: TGCGCCAGCAGCTTGGGGACGGAGAATGAAAAACTGTTTTTT. It codes for CASSLGTENEKLFF.

This chain links TRBV13 with TRBJ2-7; 7 bases agree with TRBD2. Germline V gives CDR1 PRHDT, CDR2 FYEKMQ (reference sequence). The CDR3 contains 15 residues. The ends lost 7 bases at V and 6 bases at J; junction bases unmatched: 15. Written as DNA, the CDR3 is TGTGCCAGCACCCGAGGCGGGAGCGGGACTTTCGAGCAGTACTTC. Its translation is CASTRGGSGTFEQYF.